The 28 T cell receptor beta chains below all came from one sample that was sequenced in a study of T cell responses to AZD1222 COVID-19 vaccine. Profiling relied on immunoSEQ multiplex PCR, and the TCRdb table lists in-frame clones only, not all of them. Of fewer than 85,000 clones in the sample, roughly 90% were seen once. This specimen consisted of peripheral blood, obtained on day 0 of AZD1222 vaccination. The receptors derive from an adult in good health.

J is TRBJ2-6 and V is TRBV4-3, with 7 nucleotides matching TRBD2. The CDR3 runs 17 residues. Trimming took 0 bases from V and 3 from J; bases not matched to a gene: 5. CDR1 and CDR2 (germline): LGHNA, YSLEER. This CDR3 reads CASSQDRSGNGANVLTF. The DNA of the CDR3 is TGCGCCAGCAGCCAAGATCGAAGCGGGAATGGGGCCAACGTCCTGACTTTC.

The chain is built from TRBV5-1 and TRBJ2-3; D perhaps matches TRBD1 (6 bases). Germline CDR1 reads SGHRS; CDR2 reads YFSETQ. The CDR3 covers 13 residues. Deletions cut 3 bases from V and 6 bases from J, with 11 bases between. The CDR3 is CASSSQGSDTQYF. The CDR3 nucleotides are TGCGCCAGCAGCTCCCAGGGGAGTGATACGCAGTATTTT.

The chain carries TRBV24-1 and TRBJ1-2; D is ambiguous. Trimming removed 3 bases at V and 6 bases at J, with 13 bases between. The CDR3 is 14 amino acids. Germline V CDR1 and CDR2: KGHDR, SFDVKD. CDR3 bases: TGTGCCACCAGTGATGACGACACTGGGAATGGCTACACCTTC. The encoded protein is CATSDDDTGNGYTF.

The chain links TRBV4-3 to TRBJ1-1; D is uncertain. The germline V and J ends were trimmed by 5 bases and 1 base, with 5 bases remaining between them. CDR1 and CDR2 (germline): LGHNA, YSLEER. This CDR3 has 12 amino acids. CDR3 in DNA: TGCGCCAGCAGCGGACGGAACACTGAAGCTTTCTTT. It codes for CASSGRNTEAFF.

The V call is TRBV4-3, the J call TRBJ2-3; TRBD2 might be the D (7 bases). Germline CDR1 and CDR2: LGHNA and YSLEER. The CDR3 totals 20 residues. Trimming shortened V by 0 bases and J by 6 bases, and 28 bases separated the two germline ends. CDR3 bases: TGCGCCAGCAGCCAAGAGGGGGCCGGGGCGGGAGTTACCGTTTTGGATACGCAGTATTTT. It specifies CASSQEGAGAGVTVLDTQYF.

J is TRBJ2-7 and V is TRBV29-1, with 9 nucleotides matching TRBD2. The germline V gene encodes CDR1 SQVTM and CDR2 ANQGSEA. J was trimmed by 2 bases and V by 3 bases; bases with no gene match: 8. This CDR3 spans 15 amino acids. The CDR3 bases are TGCAGCGTTGACGCCCCTAGCGGGAATGCCTACGAGCAGTACTTC. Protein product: CSVDAPSGNAYEQYF.

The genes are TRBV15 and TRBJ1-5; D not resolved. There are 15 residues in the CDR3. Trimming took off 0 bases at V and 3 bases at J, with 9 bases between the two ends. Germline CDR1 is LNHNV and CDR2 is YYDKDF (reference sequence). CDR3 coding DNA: TGTGCCACCAGCAGAGATCTGGGAAACAATCAGCCCCAGCATTTT. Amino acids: CATSRDLGNNQPQHF.

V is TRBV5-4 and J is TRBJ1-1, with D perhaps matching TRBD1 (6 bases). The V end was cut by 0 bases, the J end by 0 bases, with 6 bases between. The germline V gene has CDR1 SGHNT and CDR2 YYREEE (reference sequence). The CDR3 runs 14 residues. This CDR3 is CASSLDRVNTEAFF. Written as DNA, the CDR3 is TGTGCCAGCAGCTTGGACAGGGTGAACACTGAAGCTTTCTTT. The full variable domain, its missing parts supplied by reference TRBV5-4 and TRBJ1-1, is ETGVTQSPTHLIKTRGQQVTLRCSSQSGHNTVSWYQQALGQGPQFIFQYYREEENGRGNFPPRFSGLQFPNYSSELNVNALELDDSALYLCASSLDRVNTEAFFGQGTRLTVV.

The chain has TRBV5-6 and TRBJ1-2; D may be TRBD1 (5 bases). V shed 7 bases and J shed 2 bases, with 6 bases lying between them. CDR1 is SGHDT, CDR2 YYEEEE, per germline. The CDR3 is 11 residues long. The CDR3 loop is CASGGNYGYTF. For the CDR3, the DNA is TGTGCCAGCGGGGGGAACTATGGCTACACCTTC.

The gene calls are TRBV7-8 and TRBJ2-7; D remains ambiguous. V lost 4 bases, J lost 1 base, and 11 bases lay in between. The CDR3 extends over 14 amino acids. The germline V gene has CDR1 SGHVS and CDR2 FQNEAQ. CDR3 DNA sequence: TGTGCCAGCAGCTCCGCAATGCGATCCTACGAGCAGTACTTC. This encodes CASSSAMRSYEQYF.

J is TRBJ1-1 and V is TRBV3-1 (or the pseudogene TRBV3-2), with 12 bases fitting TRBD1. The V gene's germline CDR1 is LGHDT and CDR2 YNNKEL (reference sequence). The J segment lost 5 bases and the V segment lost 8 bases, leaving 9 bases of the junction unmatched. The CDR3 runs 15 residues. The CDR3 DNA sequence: TGTGCCAGCGCGGCCGGGACAGGGGGCGGTACTGAAGCTTTCTTT. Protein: CASAAGTGGGTEAFF.

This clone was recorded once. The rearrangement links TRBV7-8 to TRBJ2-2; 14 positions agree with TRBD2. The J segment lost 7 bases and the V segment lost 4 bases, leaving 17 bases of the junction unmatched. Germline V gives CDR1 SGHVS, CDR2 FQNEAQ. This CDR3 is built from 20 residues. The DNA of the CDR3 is TGTGCCAGCAGCTGGACGGGACTAGCGGGAGAATCAACTTATATCGGGGAGCTGTTTTTT. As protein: CASSWTGLAGESTYIGELFF.

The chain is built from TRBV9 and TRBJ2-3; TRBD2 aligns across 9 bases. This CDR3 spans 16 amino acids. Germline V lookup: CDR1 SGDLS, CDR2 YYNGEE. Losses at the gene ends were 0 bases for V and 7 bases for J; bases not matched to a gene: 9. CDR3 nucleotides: TGTGCCAGCAGCGTAGTGGCTAGCGGGAAGCCTCATACGCAGTATTTT. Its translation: CASSVVASGKPHTQYF.

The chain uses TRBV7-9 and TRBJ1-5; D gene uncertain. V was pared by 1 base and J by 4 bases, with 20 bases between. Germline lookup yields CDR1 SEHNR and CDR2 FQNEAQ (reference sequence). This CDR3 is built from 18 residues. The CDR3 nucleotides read TGTGCCAGCAGCTTAGTTCCTCTGGGAGGGAAATTTAATCAGCCCCAGCATTTT. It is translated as CASSLVPLGGKFNQPQHF.

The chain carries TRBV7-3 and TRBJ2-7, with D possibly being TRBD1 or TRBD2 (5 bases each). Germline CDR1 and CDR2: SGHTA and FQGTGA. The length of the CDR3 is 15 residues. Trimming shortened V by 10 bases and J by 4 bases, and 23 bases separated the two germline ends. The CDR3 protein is CAKAEGDPRIYEQYF. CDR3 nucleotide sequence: TGTGCCAAGGCGGAAGGGGACCCGAGAATATACGAGCAGTACTTC. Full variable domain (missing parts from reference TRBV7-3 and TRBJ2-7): GAGVSQTPSNKVTEKGKYVELRCDPISGHTALYWYRQSLGQGPEFLIYFQGTGAADDSGLPNDRFFAVRPEGSVSTLKIQRTERGDSAVYLCAKAEGDPRIYEQYFGPGTRLTVT.

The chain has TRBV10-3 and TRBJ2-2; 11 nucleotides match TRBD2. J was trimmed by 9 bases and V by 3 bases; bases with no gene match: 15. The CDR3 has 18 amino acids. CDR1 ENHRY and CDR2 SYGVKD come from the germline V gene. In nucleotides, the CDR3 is TGTGCCATCAGTGATTATACCGGGACTAGCGGAACTTACCGGGAGCTGTTTTTT. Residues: CAISDYTGTSGTYRELFF.

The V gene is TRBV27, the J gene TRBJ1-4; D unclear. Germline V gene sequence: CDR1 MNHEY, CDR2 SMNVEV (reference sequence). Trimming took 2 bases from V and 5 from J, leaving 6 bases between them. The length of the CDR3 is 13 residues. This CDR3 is CASSLTGNEKLFF. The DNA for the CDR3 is TGTGCCAGCAGTTTAACGGGGAATGAAAAACTGTTTTTT.

The CDR3, as DNA: TGTGCCAGCAGCCCCCCGGGACAAGGTGGCTACGAGCAGTACTTC. Translated, it gives CASSPPGQGGYEQYF. V is TRBV9 and J is TRBJ2-7; D is possibly TRBD1 (6 bases). Trimming shortened V by 4 bases and J by 3 bases, and 17 bases separated the two germline ends. This CDR3 is 15 amino acids long. The germline V gene encodes CDR1 SGDLS and CDR2 YYNGEE. The variable domain in full, with the rest retrieved from reference TRBV9 and TRBJ2-7, is DSGVTQTPKHLITATGQRVTLRCSPRSGDLSVYWYQQSLDQGLQFLIQYYNGEERAKGNILERFSAQQFPDLHSELNLSSLELGDSALYFCASSPPGQGGYEQYFGPGTRLTVT.

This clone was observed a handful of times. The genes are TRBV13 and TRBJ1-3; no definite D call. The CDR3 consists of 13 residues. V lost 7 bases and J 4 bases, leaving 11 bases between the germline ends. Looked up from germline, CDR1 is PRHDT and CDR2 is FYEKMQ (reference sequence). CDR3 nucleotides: TGTGCCAGCAAGGCTAAAGCGGGAAACACCATATATTTT. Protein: CASKAKAGNTIYF.

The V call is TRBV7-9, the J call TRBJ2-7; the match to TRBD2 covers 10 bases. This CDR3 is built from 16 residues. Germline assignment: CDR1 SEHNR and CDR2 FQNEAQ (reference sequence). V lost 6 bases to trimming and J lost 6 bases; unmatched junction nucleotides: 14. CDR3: CASRTGGSGRDVEQYF. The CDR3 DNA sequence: TGTGCCAGCAGAACCGGGGGGAGCGGGAGGGACGTCGAGCAGTACTTC.

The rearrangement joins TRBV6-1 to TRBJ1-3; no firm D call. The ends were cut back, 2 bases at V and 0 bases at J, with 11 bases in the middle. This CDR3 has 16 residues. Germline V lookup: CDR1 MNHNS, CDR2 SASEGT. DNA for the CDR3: TGTGCCAGCAGTGAACTTGGCAAGAGCTCTGGAAACACCATATATTTT. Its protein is CASSELGKSSGNTIYF.

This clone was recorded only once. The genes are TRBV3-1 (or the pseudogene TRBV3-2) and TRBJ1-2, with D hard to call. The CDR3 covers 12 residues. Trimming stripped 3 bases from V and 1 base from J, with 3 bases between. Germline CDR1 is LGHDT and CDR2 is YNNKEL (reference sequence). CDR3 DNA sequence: TGTGCCAGCAGCCAGTTTAACTATGGCTACACCTTC. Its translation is CASSQFNYGYTF.

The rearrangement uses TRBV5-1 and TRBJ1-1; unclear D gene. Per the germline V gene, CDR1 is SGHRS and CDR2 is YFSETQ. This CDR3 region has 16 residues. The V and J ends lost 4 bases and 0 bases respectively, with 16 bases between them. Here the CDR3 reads CASSLSRGSMNTEAFF. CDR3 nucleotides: TGCGCCAGCAGCCTGTCACGGGGTTCCATGAACACTGAAGCTTTCTTT.

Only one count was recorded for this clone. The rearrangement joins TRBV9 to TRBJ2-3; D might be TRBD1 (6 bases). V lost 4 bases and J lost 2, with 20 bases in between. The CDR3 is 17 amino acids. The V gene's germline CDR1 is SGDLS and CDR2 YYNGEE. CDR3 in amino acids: CASSPRLGTTTTDTQYF. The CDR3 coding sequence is TGTGCCAGCAGCCCTCGTCTAGGGACAACCACCACAGATACGCAGTATTTT.

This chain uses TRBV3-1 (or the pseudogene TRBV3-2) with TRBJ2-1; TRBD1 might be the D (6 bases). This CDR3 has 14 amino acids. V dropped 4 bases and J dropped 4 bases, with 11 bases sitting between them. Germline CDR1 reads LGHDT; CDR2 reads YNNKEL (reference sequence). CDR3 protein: CASSLEGHYNEQFF. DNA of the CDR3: TGTGCCAGCAGCCTAGAGGGACATTACAATGAGCAGTTCTTC.

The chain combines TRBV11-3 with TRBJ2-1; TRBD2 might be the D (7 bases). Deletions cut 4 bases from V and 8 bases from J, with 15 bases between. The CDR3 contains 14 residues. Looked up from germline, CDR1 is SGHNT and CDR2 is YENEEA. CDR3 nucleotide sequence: TGTGCCAGCAGCTGGAGGGGGGGCGGCTATGAGCAGTTCTTC. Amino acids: CASSWRGGGYEQFF.

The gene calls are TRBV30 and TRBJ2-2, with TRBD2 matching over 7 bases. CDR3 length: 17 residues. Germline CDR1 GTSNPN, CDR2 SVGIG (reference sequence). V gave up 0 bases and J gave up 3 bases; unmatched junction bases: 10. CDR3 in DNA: TGTGCCTGGAGTGTCGTGCGGGGAGGGCCGGACACCGGGGAGCTGTTTTTT. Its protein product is CAWSVVRGGPDTGELFF.

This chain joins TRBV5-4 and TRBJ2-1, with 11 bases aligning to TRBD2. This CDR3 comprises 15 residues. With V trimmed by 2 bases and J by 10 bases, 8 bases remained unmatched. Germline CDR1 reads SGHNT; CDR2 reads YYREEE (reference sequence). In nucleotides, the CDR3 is TGTGCCAGCAGCTTCGGGACTAGCGGCCCCCAGGAGCAGTTCTTC. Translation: CASSFGTSGPQEQFF.